Given below is one TCR beta chain in context. This sample was included in a study of blood T cell repertoires in COVID-19. Whole-study context: The United States, Italy and Spain were the sources of the acute and convalescent COVID-19 samples. T cells, B-cell-depleted T cells, or PBMCs provided the cDNA or gDNA that served as material.

CDR1 and CDR2 from the germline V gene are SGHRS and YFSETQ. V lost 2 bases and J 1 base, leaving 6 bases between the germline ends. This CDR3 comprises 14 residues. Authors' processing steps: From reference gene primer amplification, estimates of nucleated cell counts were derived. Sequenced by immunoSEQ multiplex PCR; TCRdb stores in-frame clones only, minus some. Clone size and V and J calls were adopted from that table, with D and trimming inferred from the DNA. The sample includes about 35,000 clones, approximately 85% of them seen just once. The TCR was taken from a man aged 55 to 69 with active or convalescent COVID-19. This chain uses TRBV5-1 with TRBJ2-2; the D is unclear. Sequenced input: peripheral blood. CDR3 DNA: TGCGCCAGCAGCTTAGGAGAGAACACCGGGGAGCTGTTTTTT. Protein product: CASSLGENTGELFF.